This TCR beta chain originates from a study of spatial heterogeneity in lung cancer. The sample holds many counts of this clonotype. From germline, CDR1 is MGHDK and CDR2 SYGVNS. The ends lost 3 bases at V and 1 base at J; junction bases unmatched: 6. The CDR3 contains 16 residues. As for time point: blood at routine non-recurrence follow-up after resection. Frozen PBMC, nontumor lung or tumor provided whole RNA, which was sequenced unsorted. MiXCR was run by TCRdb on the 5' RACE reads, yielding one entry per CDR3 protein. This table holds just over 70,000 distinct CDR3 sequences, around 9.3% found once.

The chain employs TRBV25-1 and TRBJ2-3; 8 bases line up with TRBD2. The source was PBMCs, collected at follow-up. The receptor was derived from a female donor with early-stage non-small cell lung cancer. CDR3 amino acids: CASSDPVTSGTDTQYF. The CDR3 bases are TGTGCCAGCAGTGACCCCGTGACTAGCGGCACAGATACGCAGTATTTT.